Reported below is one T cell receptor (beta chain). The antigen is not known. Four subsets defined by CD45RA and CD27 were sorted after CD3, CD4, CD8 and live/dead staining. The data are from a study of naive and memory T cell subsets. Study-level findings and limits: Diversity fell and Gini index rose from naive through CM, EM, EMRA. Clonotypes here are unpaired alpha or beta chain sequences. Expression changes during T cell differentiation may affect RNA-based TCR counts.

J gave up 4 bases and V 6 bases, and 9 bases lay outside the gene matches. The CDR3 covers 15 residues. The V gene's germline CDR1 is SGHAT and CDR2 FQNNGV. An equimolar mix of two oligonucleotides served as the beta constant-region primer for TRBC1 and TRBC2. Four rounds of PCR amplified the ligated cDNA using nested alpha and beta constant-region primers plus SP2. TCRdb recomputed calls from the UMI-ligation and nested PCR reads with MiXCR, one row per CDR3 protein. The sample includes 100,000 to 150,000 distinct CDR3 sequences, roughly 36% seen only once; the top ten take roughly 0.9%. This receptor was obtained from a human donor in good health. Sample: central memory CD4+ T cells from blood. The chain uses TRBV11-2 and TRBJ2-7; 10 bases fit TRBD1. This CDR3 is CASRNPGQGTYEQYF. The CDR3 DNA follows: TGTGCCAGCAGGAATCCGGGACAGGGGACTTACGAGCAGTACTTC.